What follows are 13 T cell receptor beta chains derived from one specimen sequenced in a study of T cells in Graves' hyperthyroidism and ophthalmopathy. The TCR beta CDR3 regions underwent amplification using RNA transcripts as the source. First-round RT-PCR targeting the TCR CDR3 was performed with the HTBI primer set. TCRdb analysed the multiplex PCR reads with MiXCR anew, one entry per CDR3 protein. The sample contains a few hundred thousand distinct CDR3 sequences, 15% to 20% of which appear only once. The sequenced material came from blood. The receptors come from a man aged 40-50 years with Graves' hyperthyroidism.

This clonotype showed up many times. The junction departs from germline at one end; a sequencing error may be responsible. The rearrangement links TRBV11-2 to TRBJ2-5, with D unresolved. Germline-derived CDR1 and CDR2 are SGHAT and FQNNGV. The CDR3 sequence is 13 residues long. CDR3 nucleotide sequence: TGTGCCAGCAGCCTAGAACCGGGAGAGACCCAGTACTTC. Its protein is CASSLEPGETQYF.

This chain joins TRBV19 and TRBJ2-2; the D is unclear. The CDR3 runs to 15 residues. CDR1 LNHDA and CDR2 SQIVND come from the germline V gene (reference sequence). Deletions cut 5 bases from V and 6 bases from J, with 16 bases between. The CDR3 here is CASSDNPTYAGELFF. The CDR3 region has the DNA TGTGCCAGTAGTGACAACCCCACGTACGCCGGGGAGCTGTTTTTT.

The chain has TRBV6-4 and TRBJ2-7; 8 bases are a match to TRBD1. The junction had 9 bases not matched to a gene; V was cut back by 6 bases and J by 2 bases. Germline assignment: CDR1 MRHNA and CDR2 SNTAGT. The CDR3 covers 15 residues. CDR3 residues: CASSPTGTGTYEQYF. The CDR3 DNA is TGTGCCAGCAGCCCGACCGGGACAGGAACCTACGAGCAGTACTTC.

This clonotype was recorded at least ten times. This chain uses TRBV7-9 with TRBJ1-2; tentative D call: TRBD1 (5 bases). The CDR3 contains 17 residues. Trimming removed 4 bases from V and 7 bases from J, with 25 bases in between. CDR1 and CDR2 from the germline V gene are SEHNR and FQNEAQ (reference sequence). This chain's CDR3 is CASSSTPGTDRSGGYTF. DNA of the CDR3: TGTGCCAGCAGCTCGACCCCCGGGACGGACCGTTCTGGTGGCTACACCTTC.

In its sample, this clonotype was seen many times. This chain connects TRBV10-3 to TRBJ2-5; weak D call: TRBD2 (5 bases). This CDR3 contains 15 residues. The germline V and J ends were trimmed by 4 bases and 2 bases, with 14 bases remaining between them. CDR1 and CDR2 from the germline V gene are ENHRY and SYGVKD. The CDR3 sequence is CAISAGGSVQETQYF. The DNA of the CDR3 is TGTGCCATCAGTGCGGGCGGGTCTGTACAAGAGACCCAGTACTTC.

This clonotype was detected many times. The genes are TRBV13 and TRBJ1-2, with TRBD1 as a possible D gene (6 bases). The germline CDR1 and CDR2 sequences are PRHDT and FYEKMQ (reference sequence). This CDR3 spans 14 amino acids. V was pared by 5 bases and J by 4 bases, with 14 bases between. CDR3 in DNA: TGTGCCAGCAGCCCTAGGTCAGGGGCCTATGGCTACACCTTC. The encoded protein is CASSPRSGAYGYTF.

This clonotype appeared many times. The rearrangement joins TRBV7-8 to TRBJ2-3; D possibly corresponds to TRBD1 (6 bases). The V end was cut by 3 bases, the J end by 2 bases, with 9 bases between. Germline loops: CDR1 SGHVS, CDR2 FQNEAQ. The CDR3 sequence is 14 residues long. CDR3 loop: CASSLGTLTDTQYF. CDR3 in DNA: TGTGCCAGCAGCTTGGGGACACTCACAGATACGCAGTATTTT.

The genes are TRBV9 and TRBJ2-1; tentatively, D is TRBD1 or TRBD2 (6 bases each). This CDR3 region has 15 residues. V was trimmed by 3 bases and J by 9 bases, leaving 19 bases between them. Germline V gene data show CDR1 as SGDLS and CDR2 as YYNGEE. CDR3 DNA sequence: TGTGCCAGCAGCGCGCTTGGGGGGCCAGCTCCTGAGCAGTTCTTC. It codes for CASSALGGPAPEQFF.

In this sample, this clonotype turned up many times. The chain links TRBV5-1 to TRBJ1-2; TRBD1 matches 10 bases. The CDR3 is made up of 15 amino acids. The junction had 10 bases not matched to a gene; V was cut back by 4 bases and J by 7 bases. In germline, CDR1 is SGHRS, CDR2 YFSETQ. DNA for the CDR3: TGCGCCAGCAGCGCCGGGACAGGGGAAATGAGTGGCTACACCTTC. Translating gives CASSAGTGEMSGYTF.

About this clonotype itself: Just one base apart from a much larger clone, this may be a read error. The chain uses TRBV18 and TRBJ1-1, with D uncertain. The CDR3 runs to 15 residues. CDR1 and CDR2 from the germline V gene are KGHSH and LQKENI. The V gene lost 2 bases and the J gene lost 0 bases, with 10 bases spanning the gap. As DNA, the CDR3 is TGTGCCAGCTCACCATCGTACAGCGTGAACACTGAAGCTTTCTTT. This codes for CASSPSYSVNTEAFF.

This clonotype was seen repeatedly, ten times or more. The chain couples TRBV9 to TRBJ1-1, with D uncertain. Trimming cost V 4 bases and J 4 bases, with 14 bases left between them. Germline CDR1 and CDR2: SGDLS and YYNGEE. The CDR3 sequence is 14 residues long. CDR3 sequence reads: CASSSPPGGTEAFF. The CDR3 DNA follows: TGTGCCAGCAGCTCTCCCCCGGGTGGCACTGAAGCTTTCTTT.

Concerning this clonotype: Germline is not matched at one junction end, which may reflect a read error. This chain joins TRBV5-4 and TRBJ2-2; 15 nucleotides agree with TRBD2. CDR3 length: 19 amino acids. Germline V gives CDR1 SGHNT, CDR2 YYREEE (reference sequence). The CDR3 reads CASSKLGLAGGHDTGELFF. The CDR3 DNA reads TGCGCCAGCAGCAAACTCGGACTAGCGGGGGGGCATGACACCGGGGAGCTGTTTTTT.

In its sample, this clonotype was seen many times. The chain uses TRBV7-3 and TRBJ2-1; D gene ambiguous. Deletions cut 2 bases from V and 1 base from J, with 12 bases between. CDR3 size: 16 residues. Germline CDR1 is SGHTA and CDR2 is FQGTGA. CDR3 bases: TGTGCCAGCAGCTTATCAGCCGCCGGATCCTACAATGAGCAGTTCTTC. Its translation: CASSLSAAGSYNEQFF.